These 4 T cell receptor beta chains came from one sample sequenced in a study of sequential checkpoint blockade in melanoma. Sequenced by immunoSEQ multiplex PCR; TCRdb stores in-frame clones only, minus some. The table lists just over 15,000 clones, over 75% of them singletons, with over 25% in the top ten. Treatment given: randomized to nivolumab then ipilimumab (arm A) or the reverse (arm B). Sample: CD8+ T cells sorted from blood (inferred from file names), taken from a patient given nivolumab and ipilimumab in sequence. The source is a human donor with melanoma.

Remarks on this clone: A junction boundary mismatches the germline segment, possibly from a read error. Other nucleotide sequences from this sample produce the same CDR3. The chain recombines TRBV9 with TRBJ2-3, with 9 bases identical to TRBD1. CDR1 and CDR2 from the germline V gene are SGDLS and YYNGEE. The CDR3 contains 15 residues. CDR3 in amino acids: CASSVEGQGKDTQYF. DNA of the CDR3: TGTGCTAGCAGCGTCGAGGGACAGGGTAAAGATACGCAGTATTTT. Complete variable domain (other parts from reference TRBV9 and TRBJ2-3): DSGVTQTPKHLITATGQRVTLRCSPRSGDLSVYWYQQSLDQGLQFLIQYYNGEERAKGNILERFSAQQFPDLHSELNLSSLELGDSALYFCASSVEGQGKDTQYFGPGTRLTVL.

V is TRBV7-2 and J is TRBJ1-1; D is undetermined. V dropped 3 bases and J dropped 2 bases, with 10 bases sitting between them. The CDR3 runs 14 residues. Looked up from germline, CDR1 is SGHTA and CDR2 is FQGNSA. CDR3 coding DNA: TGTGCCAGCAGCTTGGGCGGGATAAACACTGAAGCTTTCTTT. It specifies CASSLGGINTEAFF.

With respect to this clone: One end of the junction does not line up with germline, which may come from a read error. The chain is built from TRBV30 and TRBJ2-6; D is unresolved. The CDR3 spans 14 residues. From germline, CDR1 is GTSNPN and CDR2 SVGIG (reference sequence). CDR3 amino acids: CAWSPLSRANVLTF. The CDR3 region has the DNA TGTGCCTGGAGTCCTCTCTCTAGGGCCAACGTCCTGACTTTC.

The V gene is TRBV4-1, the J gene TRBJ2-5; tentative D call: TRBD2 (6 bases). The CDR3 runs to 14 residues. Germline CDR1 MGHRA, CDR2 YSYEKL. Trimming took 1 base from V and 2 from J, leaving 8 bases between them. The CDR3 is CASSQVGGQETQYF. The DNA of the CDR3 is TGCGCCAGCAGCCAAGTCGGAGGGCAAGAGACCCAGTACTTC.